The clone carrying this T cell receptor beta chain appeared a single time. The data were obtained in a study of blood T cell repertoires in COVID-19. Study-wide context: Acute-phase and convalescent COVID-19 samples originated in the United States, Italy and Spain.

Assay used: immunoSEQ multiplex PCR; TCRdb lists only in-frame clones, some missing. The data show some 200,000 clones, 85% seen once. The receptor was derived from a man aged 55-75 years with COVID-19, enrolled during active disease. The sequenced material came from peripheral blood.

In nucleotides, the CDR3 is TGTGCCAGCAGCCCTCCGGTTGGGAGGAACACTGAAGCTTTCTTT. As protein: CASSPPVGRNTEAFF. This sequence joins TRBV7-9 and TRBJ1-1; D uncertain. The germline CDR1 and CDR2 sequences are SEHNR and FQNEAQ (reference sequence). V shed 5 bases and J shed 1 base, with 14 bases lying between them. The CDR3 is 15 residues long.